This T cell receptor (beta chain) was observed in a study of T cell changes during pregnancy in multiple sclerosis. The protocol was immunoSEQ multiplex PCR, while the TCRdb copy is restricted to in-frame clones and leaves out a portion. This sample has roughly 49,000 clones, with over 90% found just once. This clone was seen only once. The receptor comes from a female donor with multiple sclerosis, enrolled in a pregnancy study. Specimen: CD8+ T cells from peripheral blood mononuclear cells, collected in the first trimester of pregnancy.

CDR3 amino acids: CTSTTSSSYNEQFF. In DNA, the CDR3 is TGCACCAGCACCACTTCTAGCTCCTACAATGAGCAGTTCTTC. This chain uses TRBV1 with TRBJ2-1; TRBD2, as called in the table, went unchecked against the DNA. TRBV1 is termed a pseudogene. The CDR3 sequence is 14 residues long.